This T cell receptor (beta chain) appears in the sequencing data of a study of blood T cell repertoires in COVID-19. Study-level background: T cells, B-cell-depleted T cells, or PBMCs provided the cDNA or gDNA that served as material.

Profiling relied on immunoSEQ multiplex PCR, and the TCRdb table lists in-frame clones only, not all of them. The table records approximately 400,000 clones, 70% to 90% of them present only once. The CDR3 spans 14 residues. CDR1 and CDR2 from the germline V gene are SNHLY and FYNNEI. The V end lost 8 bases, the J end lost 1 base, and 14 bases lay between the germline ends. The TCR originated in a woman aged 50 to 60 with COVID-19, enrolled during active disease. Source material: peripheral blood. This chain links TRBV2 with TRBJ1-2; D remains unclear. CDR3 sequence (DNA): TGTGCCAGCGCGTGGGAGGGCATTAACTATGGCTACACCTTC. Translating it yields CASAWEGINYGYTF.